This entry concerns a single T cell receptor beta chain. Sequencing was performed with immunoSEQ multiplex PCR; in TCRdb, only in-frame clones are kept and a portion is missing. The sample yields over 200,000 clones, 88% seen once. The source of the sample is a study of blood T cell repertoires in COVID-19. Germline values: CDR1 MGHRA, CDR2 YSYEKL. V was cut by 1 base and J by 7 bases, with 16 bases left in between. The CDR3 sequence is 15 residues long. This receptor was taken from a human donor in a cohort sampled during active COVID-19. The sequenced material came from peripheral blood. This chain joins TRBV4-1 and TRBJ2-5, with D perhaps TRBD1 (5 bases). DNA of the CDR3: TGCGCCAGCAGCCAAGGACAGACCAAAGACGGGACCCAGTACTTC. As protein: CASSQGQTKDGTQYF.